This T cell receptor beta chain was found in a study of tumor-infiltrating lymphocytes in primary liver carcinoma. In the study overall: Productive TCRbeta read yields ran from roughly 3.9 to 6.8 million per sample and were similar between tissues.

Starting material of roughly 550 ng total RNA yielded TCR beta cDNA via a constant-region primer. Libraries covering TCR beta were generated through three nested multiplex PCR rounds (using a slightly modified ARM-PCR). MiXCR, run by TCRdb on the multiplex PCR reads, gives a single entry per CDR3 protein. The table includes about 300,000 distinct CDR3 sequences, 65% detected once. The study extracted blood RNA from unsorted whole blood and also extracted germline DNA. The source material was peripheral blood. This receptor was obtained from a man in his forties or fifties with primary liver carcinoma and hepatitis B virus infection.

CDR3 loop: CASSSGLAGVGQFF. The CDR3 nucleotides are TGTGCCAGCAGTTCGGGACTAGCGGGAGTCGGGCAGTTCTTC. The gene calls are TRBV25-1 and TRBJ2-1; 14 bases are shared with TRBD2. Trimming took 5 bases from V and 12 from J; bases not matched to a gene: 6. CDR1 and CDR2 from the germline V gene are MGHDK and SYGVNS. The CDR3 consists of 14 residues.